The 25 T cell receptor beta chains presented below share a single source sample, sequenced in a study of CXCR3-negative and CXCR3-positive naive CD8 T cells. Study-wide results and limits: CXCR3-negative naive cells had less hydrophobic TRB CDR3s than did CXCR3-positive naive cells.

The antigens these receptors bind are not known. Each TRB cDNA library was prepared by 5' RACE (with UMI labels). Reanalyzing the 5' RACE reads, TCRdb keeps one entry per CDR3 protein, without DNA. The sample totals 150,000 or so distinct CDR3 sequences. What was sequenced was naive CXCR3+ CD8+ T cells from blood. Subset meaning: CD45RO-CCR7+CD27+CD95- naive CD8+ T cells expressing CXCR3 (TNR3+). The receptor source for this set is a human donor in good health. Some clones in this sample may be carry-over from other donors' samples.

J is TRBJ2-7 and V is TRBV28. The CDR3 is 14 residues long. The germline gives CDR1 MDHEN, CDR2 SYDVKM. This chain's CDR3 is CASSWGTRSYEQYF.

This chain uses TRBV20-1 with TRBJ1-1; TCRdb picks TRBD1, but there is no DNA to check that call. The CDR3 is 17 amino acids. Germline V gives CDR1 DFQATT, CDR2 SNEGSKA (reference sequence). The CDR3 protein is CSARAGQGASMNTEAFF.

V gene TRBV3-1 combines with J gene TRBJ2-3; TCRdb names TRBD1, which stays unverified in the absence of DNA. CDR1 is LGHDT, CDR2 YNNKEL, per germline (reference sequence). The CDR3 extends over 16 amino acids. CDR3 amino acids: CASSPFRGESTDTQYF.

This rearrangement joins TRBV5-1 to TRBJ2-1; TCRdb proposes TRBD2, but this gene call is untestable without DNA. Germline V lookup: CDR1 SGHRS, CDR2 YFSETQ. The CDR3 loop spans 16 amino acids. CDR3 sequence reads: CASSLRLAGGFNEQFF.

The chain uses TRBV20-1 and TRBJ2-7; TCRdb's D gene call, TRBD2, goes unchecked for lack of DNA. Germline-derived CDR1 and CDR2 are DFQATT and SNEGSKA (reference sequence). CDR3 length: 16 residues. This CDR3 is CSARTRGTSGAREQYF.

The chain links TRBV20-1 to TRBJ2-7; with no DNA, the TCRdb D assignment of TRBD1 cannot be verified. CDR3 length equals 16 residues. Germline CDR1 is DFQATT and CDR2 is SNEGSKA (reference sequence). The CDR3 protein is CSARGSGTQNSYEQYF.

This CDR3 reads CASTPPTGVGDNEQFF. This rearrangement joins TRBV27 to TRBJ2-1; the TCRdb call, TRBD1, lacks DNA for checking. Germline CDR1 MNHEY, CDR2 SMNVEV (reference sequence). The CDR3 sequence is 16 residues long.

This chain connects TRBV5-1 to TRBJ2-2; TCRdb outputs TRBD1, but without DNA this stays unchecked. This CDR3 spans 15 amino acids. The germline CDR1 and CDR2 sequences are SGHRS and YFSETQ. The chain's CDR3 is CASSANRGRSGELFF.

The rearrangement links TRBV6-6 to TRBJ2-1; TCRdb proposes TRBD1, but this gene call is untestable without DNA. Germline V gene data show CDR1 as MNHNY and CDR2 as SVGAGI (reference sequence). CDR3 length equals 16 residues. This CDR3 reads CASSYPDRDGYNEQFF.

The chain recombines TRBV10-1 with TRBJ1-2; TCRdb gives TRBD1 as the D gene, but with no DNA this cannot be confirmed. Germline V gene data show CDR1 as WNHNN and CDR2 as SYGVQD (reference sequence). The CDR3 runs 14 residues. The CDR3 sequence is CASSAGQGGYGYTF.

This chain uses TRBV20-1 with TRBJ1-2. CDR1 and CDR2 (germline): DFQATT, SNEGSKA (reference sequence). This CDR3 has 18 residues. The chain's CDR3 is CSARDYGVAGPPNYGYTF.

The V gene is TRBV27, the J gene TRBJ2-5; TCRdb gives TRBD2 as the D gene, but with no DNA this cannot be confirmed. The CDR3 sequence is 11 residues long. Germline V gene sequence: CDR1 MNHEY, CDR2 SMNVEV (reference sequence). The CDR3 loop is CASSRGETQYF.

This chain joins TRBV24-1 and TRBJ2-2; TCRdb gives TRBD1 as the D gene, but with no DNA this cannot be confirmed. The CDR3 has 14 amino acids. Germline CDR1 and CDR2: KGHDR and SFDVKD. CDR3 in amino acids: CATRGQPNTGELFF.

This chain uses TRBV4-1 with TRBJ2-3; there is no DNA to check the TCRdb D call of TRBD2. The CDR3 consists of 14 residues. Per germline, CDR1 MGHRA and CDR2 YSYEKL. Here the CDR3 reads CASSPKGPREAQYF.

The chain uses TRBV12-3 or TRBV12-4 and TRBJ2-5; without DNA, the TCRdb call of TRBD1 cannot be checked. The CDR3 runs to 13 residues. The CDR3 reads CASSPRVRETQYF.

The rearrangement uses TRBV12-3 or TRBV12-4 and TRBJ2-1; TCRdb designates TRBD2, a call that cannot be tested without DNA. The CDR3 runs 14 residues. The CDR3 sequence: CASSDLGEYNEQLF.

J is TRBJ1-2 and V is TRBV12-3 or TRBV12-4; without DNA, the TCRdb call of TRBD1 cannot be checked. This CDR3 has 11 amino acids. This chain's CDR3 is CASSLLGTVNF.

CDR3 residues: CASSPRRSGAYNEQFF. This chain links TRBV11-3 with TRBJ2-1; the TCRdb D gene call, TRBD2, has no DNA to confirm it. The germline CDR1 and CDR2 sequences are SGHNT and YENEEA. This CDR3 spans 16 amino acids. The full variable domain, in which reference TRBV11-3 and TRBJ2-1 provide the parts outside the CDR3, is EAGVVQSPRYKIIEKKQPVAFWCNPISGHNTLYWYLQNLGQGPELLIRYENEEAVDDSQLPKDRFSAERLKGVDSTLKIQPAELGDSAVYLCASSPRRSGAYNEQFFGPGTRLTVL.

This sequence joins TRBV7-9 and TRBJ2-2; no DNA is available, so the TRBD2 call from TCRdb remains unchecked. The CDR3 has 16 residues. Looked up from germline, CDR1 is SEHNR and CDR2 is FQNEAQ (reference sequence). The CDR3 loop reads CASSSGLGTFTGELFF.

The rearrangement joins TRBV12-3 or TRBV12-4 to TRBJ2-5; TCRdb indicates TRBD2, and absent DNA this call remains unverified. The CDR3 extends over 21 amino acids. CDR3: CASSPSRGTSPGLAGQETQYF.

J is TRBJ2-3 and V is TRBV2; as DNA is missing, the TRBD1 call by TCRdb cannot be tested. The length of the CDR3 is 15 residues. CDR1 and CDR2 (germline): SNHLY, FYNNEI. The CDR3 sequence is CASSDGRGPTDTQYF.

The V gene is TRBV2, the J gene TRBJ2-2; without DNA, the TCRdb call of TRBD2 cannot be checked. CDR1 is SNHLY, CDR2 FYNNEI, per germline. This CDR3 has 17 residues. CDR3 in amino acids: CASLSSGRYMHTGELFF.

V usage is TRBV5-1 and J usage is TRBJ2-2. In germline, CDR1 is SGHRS, CDR2 YFSETQ. The CDR3 runs to 14 residues. CDR3 sequence: CASSLDGNTGELFF.

The chain combines TRBV6-5 with TRBJ2-3; TCRdb proposes TRBD2, but this gene call is untestable without DNA. The germline gives CDR1 MNHEY, CDR2 SVGAGI. The CDR3 has 18 residues. This CDR3 is CASSYSRTSGGDTDTQYF.

This chain connects TRBV29-1 to TRBJ2-5; TCRdb's D call, TRBD1, is unchecked because there is no DNA. This CDR3 is 16 amino acids long. Germline-derived CDR1 and CDR2 are SQVTM and ANQGSEA. CDR3 sequence: CSVDTETGVLFETQYF. The entire variable domain, with the rest obtained from reference TRBV29-1 and TRBJ2-5, is as follows: SAVISQKPSRDICQRGTSLTIQCQVDSQVTMMFWYRQQPGQSLTLIATANQGSEATYESGFVIDKFPISRPNLTFSTLTVSNMSPEDSSIYLCSVDTETGVLFETQYFGPGTRLLVL.